This T cell receptor (beta chain) was retrieved from a study of blood T cell repertoires in COVID-19. Whole-study context: COVID-19 samples from acute and convalescent phases originated in the United States, Italy and Spain. T cells, B-cell-depleted T cells, or PBMCs supplied cDNA or gDNA.

Under the authors' procedure: Reference gene primer amplification gave estimated nucleated cell counts. TCRdb's table, derived via immunoSEQ multiplex PCR, lists solely in-frame clones and lacks some. Clone size and V and J calls were adopted from that table, with D and trimming inferred from the DNA. Among about 190,000 clones, 70% to 90% were seen once, and the ten largest hold 4.5% to 5.5%. CDR3 size: 13 residues. CDR1 is DFQATT and CDR2 is SNEGSKA in the germline V gene (reference sequence). V shed 3 bases and J 4 bases; nucleotides not matched to a gene: 3. This rearrangement joins TRBV20-1 to TRBJ1-3; 7 bases align to TRBD1. What was sequenced was peripheral blood. The clonotype was recovered from a woman in her 70s with active or convalescent COVID-19. In nucleotides, the CDR3 is TGCAGTGCTAGTGGGGGACAGGGAAACACCATATATTTT. Its protein product is CSASGGQGNTIYF.